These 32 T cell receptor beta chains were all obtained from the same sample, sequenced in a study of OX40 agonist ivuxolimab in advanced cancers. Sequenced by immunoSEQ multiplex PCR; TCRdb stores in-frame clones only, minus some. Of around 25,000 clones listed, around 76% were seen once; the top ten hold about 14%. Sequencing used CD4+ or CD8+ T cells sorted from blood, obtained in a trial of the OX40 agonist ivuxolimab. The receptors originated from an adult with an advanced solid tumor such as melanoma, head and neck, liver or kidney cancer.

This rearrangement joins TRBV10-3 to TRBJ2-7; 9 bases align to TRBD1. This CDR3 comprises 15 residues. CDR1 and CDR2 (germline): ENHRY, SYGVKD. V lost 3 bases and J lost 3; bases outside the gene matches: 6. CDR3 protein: CAISEEGQGLYEQYF. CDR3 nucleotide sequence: TGTGCCATCAGTGAAGAGGGACAGGGCCTCTACGAGCAGTACTTC.

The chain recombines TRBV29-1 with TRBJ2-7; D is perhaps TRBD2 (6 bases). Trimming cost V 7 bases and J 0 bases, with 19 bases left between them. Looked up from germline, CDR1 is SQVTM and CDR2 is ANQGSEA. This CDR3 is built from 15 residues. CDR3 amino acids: CSAELGGFGSYEQYF. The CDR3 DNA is TGCAGCGCCGAGCTTGGGGGGTTCGGCTCCTACGAGCAGTACTTC.

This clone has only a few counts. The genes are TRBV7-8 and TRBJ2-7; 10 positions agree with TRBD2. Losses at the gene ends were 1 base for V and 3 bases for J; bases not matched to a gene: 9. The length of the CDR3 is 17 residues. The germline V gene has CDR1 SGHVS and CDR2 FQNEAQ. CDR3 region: CASSLVSASGGRYEQYF. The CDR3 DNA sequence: TGTGCCAGCAGCTTAGTATCGGCTAGCGGGGGCCGCTACGAGCAGTACTTC.

CDR3 nucleotides: TGCGCCAGCAGCCCCGGGACAGGGGCCTACGAGCAGTACTTC. It is translated as CASSPGTGAYEQYF. V is TRBV4-3 and J is TRBJ2-7; 10 positions match TRBD1. Trimming took 4 bases from V and 2 from J; bases not matched to a gene: 2. The CDR3 is 14 amino acids. The germline V gene has CDR1 LGHNA and CDR2 YSLEER.

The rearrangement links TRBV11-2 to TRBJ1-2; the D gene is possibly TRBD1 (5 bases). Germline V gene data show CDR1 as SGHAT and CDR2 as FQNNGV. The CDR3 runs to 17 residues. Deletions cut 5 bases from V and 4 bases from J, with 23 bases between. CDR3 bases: TGTGCCAGCAGCCAAGAGGTGGAGCCCGACAGAATCTATGGCTACACCTTC. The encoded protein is CASSQEVEPDRIYGYTF.

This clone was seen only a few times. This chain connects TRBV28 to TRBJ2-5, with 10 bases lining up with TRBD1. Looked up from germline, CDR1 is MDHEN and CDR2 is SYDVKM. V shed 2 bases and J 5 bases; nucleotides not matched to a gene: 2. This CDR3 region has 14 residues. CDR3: CASSLDRGLETQYF. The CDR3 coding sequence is TGTGCCAGCAGTTTAGACAGGGGGCTTGAGACCCAGTACTTC.

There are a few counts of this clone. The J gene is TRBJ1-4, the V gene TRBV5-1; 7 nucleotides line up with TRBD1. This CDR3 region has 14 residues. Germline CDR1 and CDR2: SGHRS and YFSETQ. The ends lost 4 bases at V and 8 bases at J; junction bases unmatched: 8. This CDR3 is CASSPRAGGEKLFF. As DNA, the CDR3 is TGCGCCAGCAGCCCCCGGGCAGGGGGGGAAAAACTGTTTTTT.

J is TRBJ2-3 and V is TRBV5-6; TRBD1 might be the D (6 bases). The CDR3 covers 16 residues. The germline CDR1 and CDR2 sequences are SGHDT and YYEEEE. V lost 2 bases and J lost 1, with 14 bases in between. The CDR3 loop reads CASSFAGERGTDTQYF. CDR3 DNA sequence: TGTGCCAGCAGCTTCGCAGGGGAAAGGGGCACAGATACGCAGTATTTT.

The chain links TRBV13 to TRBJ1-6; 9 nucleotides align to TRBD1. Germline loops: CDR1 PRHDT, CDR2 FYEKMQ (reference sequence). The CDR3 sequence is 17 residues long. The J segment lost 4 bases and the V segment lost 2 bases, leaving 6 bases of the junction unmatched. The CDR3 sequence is CASSLYGTGPYNSPLHF. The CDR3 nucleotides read TGTGCCAGCAGCTTATACGGGACAGGGCCTTATAATTCACCCCTCCACTTT.

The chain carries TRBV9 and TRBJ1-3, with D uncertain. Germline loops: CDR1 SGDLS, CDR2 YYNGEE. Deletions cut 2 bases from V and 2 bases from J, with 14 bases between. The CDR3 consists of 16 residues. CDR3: CASSVVALAPGNTIYF. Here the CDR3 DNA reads TGTGCCAGCAGCGTTGTAGCTCTGGCTCCTGGAAACACCATATATTTT.

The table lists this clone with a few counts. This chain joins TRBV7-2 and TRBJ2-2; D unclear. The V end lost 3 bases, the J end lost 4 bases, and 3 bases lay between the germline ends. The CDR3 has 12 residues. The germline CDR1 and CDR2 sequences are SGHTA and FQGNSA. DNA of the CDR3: TGTGCCAGCAGCTTCAGCACCGGGGAGCTGTTTTTT. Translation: CASSFSTGELFF.

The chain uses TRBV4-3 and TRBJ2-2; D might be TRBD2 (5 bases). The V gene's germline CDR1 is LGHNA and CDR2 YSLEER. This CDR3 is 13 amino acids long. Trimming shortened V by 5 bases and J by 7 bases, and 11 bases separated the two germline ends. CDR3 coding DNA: TGCGCCAGCAGCTGGGCCGGAGGCGGGGAGCTGTTTTTT. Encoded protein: CASSWAGGGELFF.

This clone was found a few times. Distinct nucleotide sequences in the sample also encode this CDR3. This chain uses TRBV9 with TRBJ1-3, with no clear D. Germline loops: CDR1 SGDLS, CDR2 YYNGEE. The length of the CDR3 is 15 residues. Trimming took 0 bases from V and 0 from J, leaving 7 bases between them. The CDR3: CASSVGSGSGNTIYF. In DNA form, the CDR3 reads TGTGCCAGCAGCGTAGGCTCCGGCTCTGGAAACACCATATATTTT.

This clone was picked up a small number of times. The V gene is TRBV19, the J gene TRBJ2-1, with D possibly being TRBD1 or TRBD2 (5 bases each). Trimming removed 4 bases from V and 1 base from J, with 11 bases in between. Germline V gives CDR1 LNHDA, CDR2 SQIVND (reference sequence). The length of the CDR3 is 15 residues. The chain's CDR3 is CASSRFGGSYNEQFF. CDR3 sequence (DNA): TGTGCCAGTAGTAGGTTTGGGGGTTCCTACAATGAGCAGTTCTTC.

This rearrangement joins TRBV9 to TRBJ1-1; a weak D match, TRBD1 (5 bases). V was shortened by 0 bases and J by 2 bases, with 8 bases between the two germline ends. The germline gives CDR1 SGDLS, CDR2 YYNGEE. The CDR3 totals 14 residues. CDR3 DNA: TGTGCCAGCAGCGTAGGCCAGGGAAACACTGAAGCTTTCTTT. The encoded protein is CASSVGQGNTEAFF.

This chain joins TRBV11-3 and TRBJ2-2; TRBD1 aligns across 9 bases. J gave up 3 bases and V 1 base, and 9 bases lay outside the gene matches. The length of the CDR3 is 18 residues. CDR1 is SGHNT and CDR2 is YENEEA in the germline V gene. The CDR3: CASSLGFGRQGDTGELFF. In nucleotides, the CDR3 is TGTGCCAGCAGCTTAGGATTTGGGCGACAGGGGGACACCGGGGAGCTGTTTTTT.

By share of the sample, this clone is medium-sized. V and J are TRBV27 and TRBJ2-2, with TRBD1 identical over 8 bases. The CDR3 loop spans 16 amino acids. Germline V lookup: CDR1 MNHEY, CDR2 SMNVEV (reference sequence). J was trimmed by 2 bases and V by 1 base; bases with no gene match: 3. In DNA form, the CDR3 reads TGTGCCAGCAGTTTATTTCCAGGGGGCAACACCGGGGAGCTGTTTTTT. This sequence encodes CASSLFPGGNTGELFF.

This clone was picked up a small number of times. CDR3 bases: TGTGCCAGCAGCTCGACAGGGCCCGGGGAGCTGTTTTTT. Translating gives CASSSTGPGELFF. The chain carries TRBV5-6 and TRBJ2-2; 7 nucleotides agree with TRBD1. The ends lost 3 bases at V and 6 bases at J; junction bases unmatched: 2. Germline CDR1 reads SGHDT; CDR2 reads YYEEEE. The CDR3 loop spans 13 amino acids.

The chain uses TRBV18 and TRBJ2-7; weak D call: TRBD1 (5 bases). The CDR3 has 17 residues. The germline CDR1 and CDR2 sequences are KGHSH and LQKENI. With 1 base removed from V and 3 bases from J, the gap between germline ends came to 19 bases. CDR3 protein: CASSPQGMTDLHYEQYF. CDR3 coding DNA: TGTGCCAGCTCACCACAGGGGATGACAGACCTTCACTACGAGCAGTACTTC.

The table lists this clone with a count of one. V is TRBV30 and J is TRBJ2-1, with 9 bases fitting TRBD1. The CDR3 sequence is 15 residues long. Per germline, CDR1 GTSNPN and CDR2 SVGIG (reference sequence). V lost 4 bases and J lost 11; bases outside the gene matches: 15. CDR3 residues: CAWKVGQGMIEKQFF. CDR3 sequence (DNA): TGTGCCTGGAAGGTGGGACAGGGAATGATCGAGAAGCAGTTCTTC.

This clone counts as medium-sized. As DNA, the CDR3 is TGTGCCAGCAGCTCCCCGGGTCAGGGAGAGTACGAGCAGTACTTC. Its protein is CASSSPGQGEYEQYF. The V gene is TRBV7-8, the J gene TRBJ2-7, with D perhaps assigned TRBD1 or TRBD2 (5 bases each). Germline V gives CDR1 SGHVS, CDR2 FQNEAQ. There are 15 residues in the CDR3. With 4 bases removed from V and 4 bases from J, the gap between germline ends came to 17 bases.

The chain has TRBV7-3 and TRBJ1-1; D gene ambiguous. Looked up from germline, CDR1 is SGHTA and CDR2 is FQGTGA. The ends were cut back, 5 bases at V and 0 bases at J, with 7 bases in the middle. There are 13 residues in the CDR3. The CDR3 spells CASSAHLNTEAFF. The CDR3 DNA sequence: TGTGCCAGCAGCGCTCATCTGAACACTGAAGCTTTCTTT.

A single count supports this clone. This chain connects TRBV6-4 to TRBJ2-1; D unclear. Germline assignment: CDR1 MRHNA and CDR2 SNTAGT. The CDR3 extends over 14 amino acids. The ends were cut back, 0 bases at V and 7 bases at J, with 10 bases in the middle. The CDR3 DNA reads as TGTGCCAGCAGTGACTCCCGACCCCCTAATGAGCAGTTCTTC. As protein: CASSDSRPPNEQFF.

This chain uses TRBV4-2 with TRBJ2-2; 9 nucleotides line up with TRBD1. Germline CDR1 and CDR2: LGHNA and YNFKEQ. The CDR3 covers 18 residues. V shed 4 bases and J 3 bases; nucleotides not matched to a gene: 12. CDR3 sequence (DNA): TGTGCCAGCAGCCCCCGGACAGGGGAAATCTCCGACACCGGGGAGCTGTTTTTT. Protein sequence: CASSPRTGEISDTGELFF.

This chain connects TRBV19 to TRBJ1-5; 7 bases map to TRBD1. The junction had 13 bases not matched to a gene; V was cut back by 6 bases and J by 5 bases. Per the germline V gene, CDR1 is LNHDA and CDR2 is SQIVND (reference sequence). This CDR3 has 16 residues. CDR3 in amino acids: CASRNRDRGVHQPQHF. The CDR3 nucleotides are TGTGCCAGTAGGAACCGGGACAGAGGGGTTCATCAGCCCCAGCATTTT.

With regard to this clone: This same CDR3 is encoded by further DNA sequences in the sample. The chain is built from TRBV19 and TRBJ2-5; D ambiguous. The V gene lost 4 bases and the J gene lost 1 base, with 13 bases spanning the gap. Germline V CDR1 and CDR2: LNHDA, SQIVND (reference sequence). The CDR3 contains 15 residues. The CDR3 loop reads CASSSSRHSQETQYF. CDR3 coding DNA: TGTGCCAGTAGTAGTTCGAGACACTCCCAAGAGACCCAGTACTTC. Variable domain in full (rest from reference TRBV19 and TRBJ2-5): DGGITQSPKYLFRKEGQNVTLSCEQNLNHDAMYWYRQDPGQGLRLIYYSQIVNDFQKGDIAEGYSVSREKKESFPLTVTSAQKNPTAFYLCASSSSRHSQETQYFGPGTRLLVL.

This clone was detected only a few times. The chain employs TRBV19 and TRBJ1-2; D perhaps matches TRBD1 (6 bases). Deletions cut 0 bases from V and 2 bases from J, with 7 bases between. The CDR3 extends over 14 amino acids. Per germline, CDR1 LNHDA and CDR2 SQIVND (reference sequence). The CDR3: CASSIDRGNYGYTF. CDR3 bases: TGTGCCAGTAGTATAGACAGGGGCAACTATGGCTACACCTTC. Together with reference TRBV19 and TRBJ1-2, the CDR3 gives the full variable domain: DGGITQSPKYLFRKEGQNVTLSCEQNLNHDAMYWYRQDPGQGLRLIYYSQIVNDFQKGDIAEGYSVSREKKESFPLTVTSAQKNPTAFYLCASSIDRGNYGYTFGSGTRLTVV.

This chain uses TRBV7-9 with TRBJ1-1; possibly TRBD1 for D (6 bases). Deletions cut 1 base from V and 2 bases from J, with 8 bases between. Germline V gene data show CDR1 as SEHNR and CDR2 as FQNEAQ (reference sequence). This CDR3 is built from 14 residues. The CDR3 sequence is CASSLVTGNTEAFF. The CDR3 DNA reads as TGTGCCAGCAGCTTAGTGACAGGAAACACTGAAGCTTTCTTT. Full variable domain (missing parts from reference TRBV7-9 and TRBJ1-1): DTGVSQNPRHKITKRGQNVTFRCDPISEHNRLYWYRQTLGQGPEFLTYFQNEAQLEKSRLLSDRFSAERPKGSFSTLEIQRTEQGDSAMYLCASSLVTGNTEAFFGQGTRLTVV.

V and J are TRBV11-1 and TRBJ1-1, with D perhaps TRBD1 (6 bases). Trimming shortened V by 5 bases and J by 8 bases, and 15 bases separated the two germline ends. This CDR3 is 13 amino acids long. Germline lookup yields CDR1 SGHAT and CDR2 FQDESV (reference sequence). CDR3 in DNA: TGTGCCAGCAGCCCTAGTCTCGGGGGCGAAGCTTTCTTT. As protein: CASSPSLGGEAFF. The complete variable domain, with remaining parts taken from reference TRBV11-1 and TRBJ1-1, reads EAEVAQSPRYKITEKSQAVAFWCDPISGHATLYWYRQILGQGPELLVQFQDESVVDDSQLPKDRFSAERLKGVDSTLKIQPAELGDSAMYLCASSPSLGGEAFFGQGTRLTVV.

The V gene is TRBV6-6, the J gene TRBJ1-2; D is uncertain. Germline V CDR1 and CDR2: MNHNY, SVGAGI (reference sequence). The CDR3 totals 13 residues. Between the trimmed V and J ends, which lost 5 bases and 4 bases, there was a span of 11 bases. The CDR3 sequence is CASSKRTAYGYTF. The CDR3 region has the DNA TGTGCCAGCAGTAAAAGAACAGCCTATGGCTACACCTTC.

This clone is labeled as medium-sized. The CDR3 bases are TGCAGCGTCCAGGGATCCGGCCTCCCCTACAAGTTCTTC. Translated: CSVQGSGLPYKFF. The V call is TRBV29-1, the J call TRBJ2-1; D is possibly TRBD1 (5 bases). The CDR3 spans 13 residues. The V gene's germline CDR1 is SQVTM and CDR2 ANQGSEA. V lost 6 bases, J lost 14 bases, and 23 bases lay in between.

CDR3 loop: CASSQEVLQGIINEQFF. The CDR3 region has the DNA TGTGCCAGCAGCCAAGAAGTGTTGCAGGGGATAATCAATGAGCAGTTCTTC. The chain employs TRBV14 and TRBJ2-1; perhaps TRBD1 as D (6 bases). This CDR3 comprises 17 residues. Per the germline V gene, CDR1 is SGHDN and CDR2 is FVKESK. V gave up 0 bases and J gave up 6 bases, with 18 bases separating them.